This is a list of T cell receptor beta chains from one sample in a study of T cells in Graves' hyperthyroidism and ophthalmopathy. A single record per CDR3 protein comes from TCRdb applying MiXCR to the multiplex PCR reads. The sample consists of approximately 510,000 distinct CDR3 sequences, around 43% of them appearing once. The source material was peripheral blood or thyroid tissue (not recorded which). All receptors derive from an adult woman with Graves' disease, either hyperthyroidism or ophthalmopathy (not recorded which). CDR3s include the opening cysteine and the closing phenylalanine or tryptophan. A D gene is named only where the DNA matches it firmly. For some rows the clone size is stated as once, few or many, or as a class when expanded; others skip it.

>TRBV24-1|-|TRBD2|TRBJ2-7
TGTGCCAGCAGCGGAAAGACTAGCGGTTTCCCGTACGAGCAGTACTTC
CASSGKTSGFPYEQYF
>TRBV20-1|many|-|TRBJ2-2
TGCAGTGCTAGTAGAAGTGGGGGGGAGCTGTTTTTT
CSASRSGGELFF
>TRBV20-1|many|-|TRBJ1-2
TGCAGTGCTCCCTCCCGGGGGAATGGCTACACCTTC
CSAPSRGNGYTF
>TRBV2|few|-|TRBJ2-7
TGTGCCAGCAAATCAGGGAATTACGAGCAGTACTTC
CASKSGNYEQYF
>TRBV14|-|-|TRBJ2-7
TGTGCCAGCAGTTACGTTGCGGGGAAGGGTCCGGGTTACGAGCAGTACTTC
CASSYVAGKGPGYEQYF
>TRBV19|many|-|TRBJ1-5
TGTGCCAGTAGTATAGGCGGGCAGGGAGTAAATCAGCCCCAGCATTTT
CASSIGGQGVNQPQHF
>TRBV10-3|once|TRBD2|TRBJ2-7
TGTGCCATCAGTGAGTCAGCGGGACCGAGCTCCTACGAGCAGTACTTC
CAISESAGPSSYEQYF
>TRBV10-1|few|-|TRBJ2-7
TGCGCCAGCAGTGAGTTTGCAGGGCCCTACGAGCAGTACTTC
CASSEFAGPYEQYF
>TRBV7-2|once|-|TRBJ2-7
TGTGCCAGCAGCCGGAACCGGGACATCACCTACGAGCAGTACTTC
CASSRNRDITYEQYF
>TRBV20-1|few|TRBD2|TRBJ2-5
TGCAGTGCTTATGGGACTAGGCAGAGACAAGAGACCCAGTACTTC
CSAYGTRQRQETQYF
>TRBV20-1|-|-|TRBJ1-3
TGCAGTGCTAGACCGCGGGAGGCGAACACCATATATTTT
CSARPREANTIYF
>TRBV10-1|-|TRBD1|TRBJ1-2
TGCGCCAGCAGTCCTGGACAGGACCCAAGTGGCTACACCTTC
CASSPGQDPSGYTF
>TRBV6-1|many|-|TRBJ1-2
TGTGCCAGCAGTGAAAATGGCTACACCTTC
CASSENGYTF
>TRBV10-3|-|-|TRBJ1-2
TGTGCCATCAGTGATCTTGGGGCTCGAGGCTACACCTTC
CAISDLGARGYTF
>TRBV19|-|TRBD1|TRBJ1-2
TGTGCCAGTAGCGCCCAGGGACAGGGTACCTATGGCTACACCTTC
CASSAQGQGTYGYTF
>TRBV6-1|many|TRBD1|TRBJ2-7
TGTGCCAGCAGTGAAGGTTGGCGGGTAGGGGGCCACGAGCAGTACTTC
CASSEGWRVGGHEQYF
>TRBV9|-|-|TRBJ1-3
TGTGCCAGCTCACCACAGCGAATCTCTGGAAACACCATATATTTT
CASSPQRISGNTIYF
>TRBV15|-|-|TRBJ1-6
TGTGCCACCGGCTATTATCTGATGCGGGACACCGGATCGGATTCACCCCTCCACTTT
CATGYYLMRDTGSDSPLHF
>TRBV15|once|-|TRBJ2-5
TGTGCCACCAGCACCTACGGGGGTGAGACCCAGTACTTC
CATSTYGGETQYF
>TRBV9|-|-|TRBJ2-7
TGTGCCAGCAGCGTAGTCCCCACTAGCGAGCAGTACTTC
CASSVVPTSEQYF
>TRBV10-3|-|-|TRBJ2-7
TGTGCCATCAGTGAGTCCCAGACAGCCTACGAGCAGTACTTC
CAISESQTAYEQYF
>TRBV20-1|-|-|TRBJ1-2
TGCAGTGCTAGGTCCGGGGGCACTTCCGGGGACGATGGCTACACCTTC
CSARSGGTSGDDGYTF
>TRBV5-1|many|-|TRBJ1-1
TGCGCCAGCAGTCCTACGGCGGGTATGAACACTGAAGCTTTCTTT
CASSPTAGMNTEAFF
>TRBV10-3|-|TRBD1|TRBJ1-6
TGTGCCATCAGTGAGAGAGGAGGGACAGGGTCTGATTCACCCCTCCACTTT
CAISERGGTGSDSPLHF
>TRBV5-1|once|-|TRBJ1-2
TGCGCCAGCAGCCCCGACACCGGCGACTATGGCTACACCTTC
CASSPDTGDYGYTF
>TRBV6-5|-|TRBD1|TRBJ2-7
TGTGCCAGCAGTTTTGGACAGGGAGACCACGAGCAGTACTTC
CASSFGQGDHEQYF
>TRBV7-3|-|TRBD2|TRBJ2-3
TGTGCCAGCAGCTCCCCCCGACTAGCCAATACGCAGTATTTT
CASSSPRLANTQYF
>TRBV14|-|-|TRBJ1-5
TGTGCCAGCAGCCTCCGGGACATCAGTCAGCCCCAGCATTTT
CASSLRDISQPQHF
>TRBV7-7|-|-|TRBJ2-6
TGTGCTAGCAGCTTAGATGTGGCAGGGCCATCTTTC
CASSLDVAGPSF
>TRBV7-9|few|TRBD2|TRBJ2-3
TGCGCCAGCAGCCTTAGCGGGAACCCGGATACGCAGTATTTT
CASSLSGNPDTQYF
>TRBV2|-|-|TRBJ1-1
TGTGCCATCGGGACACCACCGAACACTGAAGCTTTCTTT
CAIGTPPNTEAFF
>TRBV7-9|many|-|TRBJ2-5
TGTGCCAGCAGCTTAGTACACCTGATATGGGAAGAGACCCAGTACTTC
CASSLVHLIWEETQYF
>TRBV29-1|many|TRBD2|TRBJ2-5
TGCAGCGTTGCGGCCGGGACTAGTGATGAGGCCCAGTACTTC
CSVAAGTSDEAQYF
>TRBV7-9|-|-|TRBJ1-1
TGTGCCAGCAGGGCTGCTGTGAACACTGAAGCTTTCTTT
CASRAAVNTEAFF
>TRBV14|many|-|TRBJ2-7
TGTGCCAGCAGCCAAGGATACAGGGCCCGCCTAAACGAGCAGTACTTC
CASSQGYRARLNEQYF
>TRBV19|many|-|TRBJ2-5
TGTGCCAGTAGTACCAACCGGGGGGAGACCCAGTACTTC
CASSTNRGETQYF
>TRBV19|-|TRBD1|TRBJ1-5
TGTGCCAGTAGTATATCCCCGGACAGGGTGTATCAGCCCCAGCATTTT
CASSISPDRVYQPQHF
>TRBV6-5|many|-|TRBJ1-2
TGTGCCAGCAGGTCCTGGTCAGGGAACTATGGCTACACCTTC
CASRSWSGNYGYTF
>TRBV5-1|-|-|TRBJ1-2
TGCGCCAGCAGCCAACCGGACGGTTCCTATGGCTACACCTTC
CASSQPDGSYGYTF
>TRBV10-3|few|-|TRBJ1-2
TGTGCCATCAGTGTCCGGGACACTTCCGGGGACGATGGCTACACCTTC
CAISVRDTSGDDGYTF
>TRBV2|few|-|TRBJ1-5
TGTGCCAGCAAGAGGGCAGGGGTAATGCCCCAGCATTTT
CASKRAGVMPQHF